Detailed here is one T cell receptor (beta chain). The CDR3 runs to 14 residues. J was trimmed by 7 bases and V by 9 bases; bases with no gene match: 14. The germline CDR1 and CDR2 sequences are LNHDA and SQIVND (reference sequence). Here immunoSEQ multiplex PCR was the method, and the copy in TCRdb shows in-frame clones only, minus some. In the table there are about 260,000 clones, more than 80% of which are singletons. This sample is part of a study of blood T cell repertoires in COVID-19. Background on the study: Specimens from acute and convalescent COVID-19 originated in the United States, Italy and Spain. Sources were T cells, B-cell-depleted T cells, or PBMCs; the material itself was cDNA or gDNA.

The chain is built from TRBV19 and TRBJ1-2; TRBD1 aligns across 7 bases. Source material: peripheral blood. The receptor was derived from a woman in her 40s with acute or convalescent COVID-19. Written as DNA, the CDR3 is TGTGCCAGCAAACCCACAGGGGAAGATGGTGGCTACACCTTC. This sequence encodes CASKPTGEDGGYTF.